The text below deals with one T cell receptor (beta chain). Its cognate antigen has yet to be identified. No much larger clone exists at a distance of one base, and base qualities are not known. CND-RA patients were negative for the clinical CCP2 antibody test, and joint destruction progressed despite active therapy. Every CND-RA patient had failed conventional anti-rheumatic therapy and showed typical joint destruction in the wrists and ankles. CND-RA patients were sampled after long disease histories, spanning decades in several cases, rather than at diagnosis. Each patient provided approximately 51 millilitres of EDTA-anticoagulated peripheral blood. Density gradient separation with Ficoll-Paque PLUS was used to isolate peripheral blood mononuclear cells. CD8+ cells were isolated from fresh or cryopreserved PBMCs by AutoMACS magnetic bead positive selection, with purity checked by flow cytometry. Nucleospin Tissue or Tissue XS kits were used for genomic DNA extraction, and quantification was performed on a Qubit 2.0 fluorometer.

The data derive from a study of CD8 T cells in seronegative destructive rheumatoid arthritis (dated by TCRdb to 2019 to 2021). General notes on the study: Biological drugs were being received by seven of the eight CND-RA patients at the time of sampling. Peripheral CD8+ TCRbeta repertoires were compared between CCP-negative destructive rheumatoid arthritis (CND-RA) patients and newly diagnosed seropositive RA, seronegative RA and healthy controls. The seropositive RA, seronegative RA and healthy control comparison cohorts were obtained from an earlier published TCRbeta dataset rather than being newly sequenced. General findings and caveats noted by the study authors: Across the 90,000 to 150,000 clonotypes tested, no public clonotype enrichment remained significant after Benjamini-Hochberg correction. In the absence of diagnostic samples, TCR repertoire differences may be partly attributable to poor disease control over the years rather than being present at onset. CND-RA repertoires showed more CMV-reactive and fewer influenza A-reactive CD8+ TCRbeta sequences than controls and other RA subtypes. The small size of the CND-RA cohort was acknowledged as a limitation of the study. CND-RA patients appeared to carry a distinct set of enriched public clonotypes, which the authors read as support for a separate disease subset. With age adjusted for, CD8+ TCRbeta repertoires in CND-RA patients appeared less diverse and more clonal than repertoires in other RA subtypes.

For this chain, trimming is 7 bases at the V end and 7 bases at the J end, and the number of junction bases without a gene match is 8. The germline V gene gives CDR1 as SNHLY and CDR2 as FYNNEI. Reading from cysteine to phenylalanine, the CDR3 counts 13 amino acids. The entry retains the CDR3 DNA only, 39 bases that are in frame from base 1. Genomic DNA from CD8+ cells was used for TCRbeta sequencing, which was performed according to the manufacturer's instructions. A genomics technology centre in Finland ran the TCRbeta sequencing, which was done with the immunoSEQ assay. The original methods were these. Clonotype tables produced by the immunoSEQ preprocessing pipeline were converted into VDJtools format, and non-productive clonotypes were filtered out. Any sample with fewer than 10,000 reads was excluded, the remaining samples were subsampled to 10,000 reads, and most of the eight CND-RA samples made it through. Using the VDJtools CalcDiversityStats function on data subsampled to 10,000 reads, the Shannon-Wiener, Simpson and clonality indices were calculated. To infer antigen specificity, non-singleton TCRbeta clonotypes were hard-matched against VDJdb, meaning no mismatches were allowed. CDR3 sequences differing by one amino acid (Hamming distance 1) were grouped into clusters with potentially shared antigen targets. After each group was resampled to six samples, one-sided Fisher's exact tests checked public clonotypes for group enrichment, with the whole procedure repeated ten times. In TCRdb, the immuneACCESS table is reduced to in-frame sequences with V and J assigned. These tables do not hold every clone; where another copy was compared, an unresolved V gene accounts for under half, and the others remain unexplained. The V and J calls and clone size are taken from that table; D and trimming were inferred from the DNA. For this sample the table gives 4,000 to 4,500 clones, of which approximately 78% were detected only once. Of the sample, roughly 38% is held by the ten largest clones.

This TCR was recovered from a woman aged 45-69 years with seronegative destructive rheumatoid arthritis. The chain employs TRBV2 and TRBJ2-7, with TRBD1 identical over 9 junction bases. Sequencing was done on a sample of CD8+ T cells from blood. The nucleotides are TGTGCCAGCAACTCGGACAGGGGTGGTGAGCAGTACTTC. Protein translation: CASNSDRGGEQYF.